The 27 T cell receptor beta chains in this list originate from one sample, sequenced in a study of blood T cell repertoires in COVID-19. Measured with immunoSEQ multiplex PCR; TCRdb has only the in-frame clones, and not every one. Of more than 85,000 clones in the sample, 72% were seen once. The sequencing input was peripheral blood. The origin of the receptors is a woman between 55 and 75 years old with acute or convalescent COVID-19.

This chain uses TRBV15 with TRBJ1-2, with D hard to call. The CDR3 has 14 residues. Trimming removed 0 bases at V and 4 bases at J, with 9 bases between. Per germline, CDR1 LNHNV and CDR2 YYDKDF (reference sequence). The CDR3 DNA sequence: TGTGCCACCAGCAGAGAGGGCGCGGGCTATGGCTACACCTTC. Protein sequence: CATSREGAGYGYTF.

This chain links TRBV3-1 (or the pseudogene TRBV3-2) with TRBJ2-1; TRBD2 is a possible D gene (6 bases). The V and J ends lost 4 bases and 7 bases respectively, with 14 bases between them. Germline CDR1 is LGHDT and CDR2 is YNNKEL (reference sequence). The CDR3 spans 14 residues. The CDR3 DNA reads TGTGCCAGCAGCCCCAGCACTAGCCCGAATGAGCAGTTCTTC. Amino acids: CASSPSTSPNEQFF.

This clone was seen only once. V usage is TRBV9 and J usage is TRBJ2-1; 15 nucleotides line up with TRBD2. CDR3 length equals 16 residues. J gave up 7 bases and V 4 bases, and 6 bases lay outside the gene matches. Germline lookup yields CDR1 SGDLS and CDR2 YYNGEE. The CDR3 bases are TGTGCCAGCAGCTCTACCGGGACTAGCGGGGGGAATGAGCAGTTCTTC. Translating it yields CASSSTGTSGGNEQFF.

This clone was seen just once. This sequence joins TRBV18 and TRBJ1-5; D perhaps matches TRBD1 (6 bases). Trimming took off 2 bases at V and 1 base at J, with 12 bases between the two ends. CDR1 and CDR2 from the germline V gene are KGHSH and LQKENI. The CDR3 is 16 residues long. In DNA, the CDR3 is TGTGCCAGCTCACCAGCGGGAGGGGGGAGCAATCAGCCCCAGCATTTT. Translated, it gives CASSPAGGGSNQPQHF. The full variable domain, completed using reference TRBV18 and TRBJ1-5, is NAGVMQNPRHLVRRRGQEARLRCSPMKGHSHVYWYRQLPEEGLKFMVYLQKENIIDESGMPKERFSAEFPKEGPSILRIQQVVRGDSAAYFCASSPAGGGSNQPQHFGDGTRLSIL.

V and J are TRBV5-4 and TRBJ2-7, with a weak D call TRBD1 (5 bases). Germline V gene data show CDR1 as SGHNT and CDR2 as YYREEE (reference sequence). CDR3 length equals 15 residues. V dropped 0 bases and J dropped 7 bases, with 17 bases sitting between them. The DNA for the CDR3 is TGTGCCAGCAGCTTGGCCACCCCGGGTTCAGGGGAGCAGTACTTC. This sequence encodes CASSLATPGSGEQYF.

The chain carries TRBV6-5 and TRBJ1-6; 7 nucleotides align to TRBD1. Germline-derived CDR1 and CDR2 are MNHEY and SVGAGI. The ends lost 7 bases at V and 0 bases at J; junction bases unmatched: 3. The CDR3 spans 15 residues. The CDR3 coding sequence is TGTGCCAGCAAGGGACAGAGCTCCTATAATTCACCCCTCCACTTT. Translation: CASKGQSSYNSPLHF.

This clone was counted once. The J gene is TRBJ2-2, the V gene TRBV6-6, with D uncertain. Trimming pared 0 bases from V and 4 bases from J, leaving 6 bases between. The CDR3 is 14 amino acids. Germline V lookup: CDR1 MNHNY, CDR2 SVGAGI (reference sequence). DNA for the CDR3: TGTGCCAGCAGTTACTCCCAGTTCACCGGGGAGCTGTTTTTT. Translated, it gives CASSYSQFTGELFF.

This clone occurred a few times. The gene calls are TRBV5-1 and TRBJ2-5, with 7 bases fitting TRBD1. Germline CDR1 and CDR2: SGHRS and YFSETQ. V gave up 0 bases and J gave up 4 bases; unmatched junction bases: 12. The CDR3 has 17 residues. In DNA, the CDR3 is TGCGCCAGCAGCTTGGACAGGGGCTCTGCTTTGGGAGAGACCCAGTACTTC. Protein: CASSLDRGSALGETQYF.

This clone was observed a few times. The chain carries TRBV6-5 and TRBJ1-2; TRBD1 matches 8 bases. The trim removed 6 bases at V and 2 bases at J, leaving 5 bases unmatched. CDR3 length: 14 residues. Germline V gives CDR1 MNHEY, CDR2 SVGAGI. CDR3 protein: CASRRTGNNYGYTF. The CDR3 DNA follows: TGTGCCAGCAGGCGGACAGGGAACAACTATGGCTACACCTTC.

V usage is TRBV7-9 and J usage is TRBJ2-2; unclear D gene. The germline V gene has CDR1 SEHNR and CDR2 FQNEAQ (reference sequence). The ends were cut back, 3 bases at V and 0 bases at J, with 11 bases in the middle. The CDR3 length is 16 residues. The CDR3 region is CASSLGTVANTGELFF. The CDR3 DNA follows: TGTGCCAGCAGCTTGGGTACAGTCGCGAACACCGGGGAGCTGTTTTTT.

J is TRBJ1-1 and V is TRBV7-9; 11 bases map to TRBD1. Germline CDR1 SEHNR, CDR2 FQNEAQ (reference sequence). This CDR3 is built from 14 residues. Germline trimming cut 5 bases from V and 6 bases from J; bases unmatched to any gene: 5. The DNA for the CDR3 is TGTGCCAGCAGCCCTGGACAGGGGGCCCCTGAAGCTTTCTTT. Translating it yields CASSPGQGAPEAFF.

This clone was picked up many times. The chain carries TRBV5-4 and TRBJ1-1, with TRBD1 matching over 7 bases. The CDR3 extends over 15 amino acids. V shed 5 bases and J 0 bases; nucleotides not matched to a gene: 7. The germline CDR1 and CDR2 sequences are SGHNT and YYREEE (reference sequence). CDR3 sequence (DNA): TGTGCCAGCAGACATAAGACAGGGTTGAACACTGAAGCTTTCTTT. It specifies CASRHKTGLNTEAFF.

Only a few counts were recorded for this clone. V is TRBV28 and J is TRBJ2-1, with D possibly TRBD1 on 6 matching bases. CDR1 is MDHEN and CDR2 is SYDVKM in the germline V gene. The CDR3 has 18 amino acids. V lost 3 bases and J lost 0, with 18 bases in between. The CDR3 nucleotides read TGTGCCAGCAGTTTGCAGGGAGAGGGGGTGAGCTCCTACAATGAGCAGTTCTTC. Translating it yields CASSLQGEGVSSYNEQFF.

Here the CDR3 reads CASSAQGRDEQYF. CDR3 bases: TGTGCCAGCTCAGCACAGGGGAGGGACGAGCAGTACTTC. This chain joins TRBV18 and TRBJ2-7; D tentatively reads TRBD1 or TRBD2 (7 bases each). V lost 5 bases to trimming and J lost 5 bases, with 13 bases between them. Germline CDR1 KGHSH, CDR2 LQKENI. This CDR3 is 13 amino acids long.

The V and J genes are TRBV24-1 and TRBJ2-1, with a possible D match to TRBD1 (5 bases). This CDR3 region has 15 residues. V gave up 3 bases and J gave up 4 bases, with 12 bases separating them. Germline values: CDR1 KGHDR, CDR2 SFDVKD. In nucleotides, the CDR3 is TGTGCCACCAGTGATCCGAAGACAGTTTACAATGAGCAGTTCTTC. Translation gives CATSDPKTVYNEQFF.

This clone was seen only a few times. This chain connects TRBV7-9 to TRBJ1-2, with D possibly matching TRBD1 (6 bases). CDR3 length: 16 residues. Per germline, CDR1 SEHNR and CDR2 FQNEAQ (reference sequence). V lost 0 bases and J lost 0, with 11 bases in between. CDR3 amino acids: CASSLATGNSNYGYTF. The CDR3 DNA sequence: TGTGCCAGCAGCTTAGCGACAGGCAACTCTAACTATGGCTACACCTTC.

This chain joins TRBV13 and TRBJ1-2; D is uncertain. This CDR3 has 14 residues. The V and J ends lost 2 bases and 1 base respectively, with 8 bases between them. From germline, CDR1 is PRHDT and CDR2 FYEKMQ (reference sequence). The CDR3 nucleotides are TGTGCCAGCAGCTTACGAGGAGTTAACTATGGCTACACCTTC. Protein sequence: CASSLRGVNYGYTF.

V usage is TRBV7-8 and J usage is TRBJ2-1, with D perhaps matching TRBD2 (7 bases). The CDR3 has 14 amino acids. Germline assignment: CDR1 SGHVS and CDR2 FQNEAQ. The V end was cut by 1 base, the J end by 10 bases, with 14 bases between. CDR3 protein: CASSLEQGREEQFF. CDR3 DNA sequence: TGTGCCAGCAGCTTAGAGCAGGGGCGGGAGGAGCAGTTCTTC.

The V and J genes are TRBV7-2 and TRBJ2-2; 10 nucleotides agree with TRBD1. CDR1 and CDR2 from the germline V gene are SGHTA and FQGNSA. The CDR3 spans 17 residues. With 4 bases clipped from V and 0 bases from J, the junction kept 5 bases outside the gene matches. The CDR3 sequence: CASSSQGQGTNTGELFF. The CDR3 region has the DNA TGTGCCAGCAGCTCCCAGGGACAGGGGACGAACACCGGGGAGCTGTTTTTT.

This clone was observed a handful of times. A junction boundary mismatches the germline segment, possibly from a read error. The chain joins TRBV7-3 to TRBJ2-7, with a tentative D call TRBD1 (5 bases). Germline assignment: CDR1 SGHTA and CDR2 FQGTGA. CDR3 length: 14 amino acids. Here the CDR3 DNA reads TGTGCCAGCAGCCTAACAGCAGGGAATAACGAGCAGTACTTC. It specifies CASSLTAGNNEQYF.

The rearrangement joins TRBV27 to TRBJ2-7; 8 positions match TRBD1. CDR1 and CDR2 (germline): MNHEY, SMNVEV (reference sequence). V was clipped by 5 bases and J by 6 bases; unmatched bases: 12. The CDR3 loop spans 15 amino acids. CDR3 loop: CASSASRIGTGEQYF. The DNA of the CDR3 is TGTGCCAGCAGTGCGAGTCGGATCGGGACAGGCGAGCAGTACTTC.

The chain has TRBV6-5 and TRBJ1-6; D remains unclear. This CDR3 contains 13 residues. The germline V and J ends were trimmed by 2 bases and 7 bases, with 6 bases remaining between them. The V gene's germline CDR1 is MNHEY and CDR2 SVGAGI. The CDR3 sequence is CASSYGRNSPLHF. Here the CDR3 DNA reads TGTGCCAGCAGTTACGGCAGAAATTCACCCCTCCACTTT.

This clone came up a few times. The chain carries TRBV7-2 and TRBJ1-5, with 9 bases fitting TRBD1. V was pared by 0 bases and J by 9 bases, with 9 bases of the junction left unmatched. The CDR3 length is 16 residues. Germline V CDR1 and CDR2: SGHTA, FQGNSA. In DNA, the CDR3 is TGTGCCAGCAGCTTAGCCGGGACAGGGAGCCCGGCGCCCCAGCATTTT. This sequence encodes CASSLAGTGSPAPQHF.

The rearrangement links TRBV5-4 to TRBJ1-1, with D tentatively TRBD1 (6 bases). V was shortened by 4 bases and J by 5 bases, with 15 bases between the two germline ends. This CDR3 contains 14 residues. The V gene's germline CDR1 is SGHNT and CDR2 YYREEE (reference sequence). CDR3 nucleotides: TGTGCCAGCAGCCGAGGACAGCTCACGACTGAAGCTTTCTTT. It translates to CASSRGQLTTEAFF.

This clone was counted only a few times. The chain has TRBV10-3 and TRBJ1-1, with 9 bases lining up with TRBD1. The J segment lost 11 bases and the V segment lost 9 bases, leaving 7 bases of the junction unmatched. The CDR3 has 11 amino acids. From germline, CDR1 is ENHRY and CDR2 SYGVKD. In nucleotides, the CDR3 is TGTGCCATAAAAGGGACAGGGATCGCTTTCTTT. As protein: CAIKGTGIAFF.

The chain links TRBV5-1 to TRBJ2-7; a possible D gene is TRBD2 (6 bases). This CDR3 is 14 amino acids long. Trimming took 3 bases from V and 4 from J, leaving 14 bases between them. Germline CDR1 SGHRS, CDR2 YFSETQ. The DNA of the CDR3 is TGCGCCAGCAGCTGGGACTCATCACTTTACGAGCAGTACTTC. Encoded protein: CASSWDSSLYEQYF.

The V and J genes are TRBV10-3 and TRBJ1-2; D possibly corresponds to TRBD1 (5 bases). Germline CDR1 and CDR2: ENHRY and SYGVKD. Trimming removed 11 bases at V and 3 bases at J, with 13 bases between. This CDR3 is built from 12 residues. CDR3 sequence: CASTWGDYGYTF. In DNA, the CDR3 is TGTGCCTCAACGTGGGGGGACTATGGCTACACCTTC.